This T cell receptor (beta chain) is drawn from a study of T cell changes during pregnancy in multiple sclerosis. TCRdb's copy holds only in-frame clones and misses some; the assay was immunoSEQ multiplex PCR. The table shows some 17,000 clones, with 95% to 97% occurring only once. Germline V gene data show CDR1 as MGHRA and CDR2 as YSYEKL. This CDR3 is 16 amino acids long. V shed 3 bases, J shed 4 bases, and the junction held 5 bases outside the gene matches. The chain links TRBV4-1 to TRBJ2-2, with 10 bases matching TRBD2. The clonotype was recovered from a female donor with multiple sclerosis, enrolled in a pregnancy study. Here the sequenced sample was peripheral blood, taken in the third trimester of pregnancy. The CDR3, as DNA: TGCGCCAGCAGCCACAGCGGGGGGGCCGGCACCGGGGAGCTGTTTTTT. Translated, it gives CASSHSGGAGTGELFF.